Described below is a single TCR beta chain sequence and its context. Its antigen is not identified. This record belongs to a study of cytomegalovirus exposure and HLA in healthy donors. Trimming took off 1 base at V and 0 bases at J, with 3 bases between the two ends. The CDR3 consists of 13 residues. Germline CDR1 and CDR2: SNHLY and FYNNEI. Study findings and constraints: A list of around 150 TCR beta chains associated with cytomegalovirus was given. As was reported, the classifier diagnosed cytomegalovirus status with high specificity and sensitivity. A subsequent analysis found that TCR clusters from the first cohort also tended to co-occur in the roughly 120 validation repertoires, with about 93% of cluster scores above 0.

Using immunoSEQ multiplex PCR, the repertoire was profiled, and TCRdb retains in-frame clones only, with some absent. Of roughly 68,000 clones in the sample, 80% to 90% were seen once. This chain links TRBV2 with TRBJ1-1; D remains ambiguous. Sequencing was performed on PBMCs. This TCR was sampled from a woman aged 18-29 years in good health and CMV-seronegative. Here the CDR3 reads CASSEGLNTEAFF. CDR3 coding DNA: TGTGCCAGCAGTGAAGGGCTGAACACTGAAGCTTTCTTT.